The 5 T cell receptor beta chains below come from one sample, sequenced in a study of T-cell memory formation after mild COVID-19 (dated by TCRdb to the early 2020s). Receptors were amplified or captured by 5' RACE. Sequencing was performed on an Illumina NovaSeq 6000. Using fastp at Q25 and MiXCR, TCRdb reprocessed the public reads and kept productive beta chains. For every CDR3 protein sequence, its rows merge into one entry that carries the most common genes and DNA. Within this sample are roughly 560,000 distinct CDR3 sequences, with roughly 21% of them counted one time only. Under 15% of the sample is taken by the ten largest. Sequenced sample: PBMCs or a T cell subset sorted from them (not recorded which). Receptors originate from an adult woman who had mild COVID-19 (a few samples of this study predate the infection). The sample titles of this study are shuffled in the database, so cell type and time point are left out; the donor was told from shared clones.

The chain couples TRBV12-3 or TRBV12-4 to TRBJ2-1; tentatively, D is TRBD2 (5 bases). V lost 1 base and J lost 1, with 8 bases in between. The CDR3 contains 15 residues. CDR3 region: CASSLDGVSYNEQFF. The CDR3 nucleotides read TGTGCCAGCAGTTTAGACGGGGTGTCCTACAATGAGCAGTTCTTC.

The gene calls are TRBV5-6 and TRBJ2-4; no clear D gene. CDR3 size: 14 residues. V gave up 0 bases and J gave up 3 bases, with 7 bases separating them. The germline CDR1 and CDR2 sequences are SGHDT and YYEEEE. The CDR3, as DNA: TGTGCCAGCAGCTTGGAATTCTTCAAAAACATTCAGTACTTC. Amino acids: CASSLEFFKNIQYF. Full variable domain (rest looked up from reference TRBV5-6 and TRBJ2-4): DAGVTQSPTHLIKTRGQQVTLRCSPKSGHDTVSWYQQALGQGPQFIFQYYEEEERQRGNFPDRFSGHQFPNYSSELNVNALLLGDSALYLCASSLEFFKNIQYFGAGTRLSVL.

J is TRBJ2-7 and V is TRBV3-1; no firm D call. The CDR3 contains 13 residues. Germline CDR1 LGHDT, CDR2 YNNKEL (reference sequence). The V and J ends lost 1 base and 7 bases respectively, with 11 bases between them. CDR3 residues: CASSQGANREQYF. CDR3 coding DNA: TGTGCCAGCAGCCAAGGAGCTAATCGGGAGCAGTACTTC.

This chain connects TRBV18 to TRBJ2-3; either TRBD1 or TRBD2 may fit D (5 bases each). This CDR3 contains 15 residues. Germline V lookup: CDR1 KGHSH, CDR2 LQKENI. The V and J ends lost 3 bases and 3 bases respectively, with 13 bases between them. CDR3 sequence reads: CASSPRDRRTDTQYF. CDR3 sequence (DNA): TGTGCCAGCTCACCTCGGGACCGTAGGACAGATACGCAGTATTTT.

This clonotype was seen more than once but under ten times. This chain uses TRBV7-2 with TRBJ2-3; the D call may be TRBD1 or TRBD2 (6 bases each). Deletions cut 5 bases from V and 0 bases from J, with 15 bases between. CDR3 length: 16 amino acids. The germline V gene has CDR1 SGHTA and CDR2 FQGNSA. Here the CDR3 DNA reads TGTGCCAGCAGCACATTCGGGGGCCCTAGCACAGATACGCAGTATTTT. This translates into CASSTFGGPSTDTQYF.